The rows below give T cell receptor beta chains drawn from one sample of a study of HIV-infected patients and healthy controls. TCRdb itself ran the 5' RACE reads through MiXCR, one entry per CDR3 protein. The data contain about 64,000 distinct CDR3 sequences, 19% of them singletons. Sequencing was done on a sample of CD4+ T cells from blood. The receptor source for this set is a human donor in good health. Each CDR3 is given with its conserved first and last residue.

v_call: TRBV4-1; cdr3_aa: CASSRDRGHEQYF
v_call: TRBV5-5; cdr3_aa: CASSHTTKPTEAFF
v_call: TRBV7-2; cdr3_aa: CASSSSGQHYNEQFF
v_call: TRBV10-3; cdr3_aa: CAISKGSQPQHF
v_call: TRBV2; cdr3_aa: CASSEDRNWAGRLTDTQYF
v_call: TRBV2; cdr3_aa: CASSVVEGRNTEAFF
v_call: TRBV2; cdr3_aa: CASSGLAGAPETQYF
v_call: TRBV3-1; cdr3_aa: CASSPVAGSSYNEQFF
v_call: TRBV5-1; cdr3_aa: CASSLLGTSGGKDTQYF
v_call: TRBV20-1; cdr3_aa: CSAFSPGQGTDTQYF